These T cell receptor beta chains were read from a single sample in a study of blood T cell repertoires in COVID-19. Method: immunoSEQ multiplex PCR; TCRdb's copy keeps in-frame clones and lacks some. The sample yields roughly 300,000 clones, around 87% seen once. Specimen: PBMCs or T cells enriched from blood (not recorded which). The receptors shown here come from a woman in her twenties or thirties who had recovered from COVID-19. Each CDR3 is given with its conserved first and last residue. The order of the fields is D gene, CDR3 length, V gene, J gene, clone size, CDR3 DNA, CDR3 protein. D genes are given only for firm matches. Size is stated for part of the rows, as once, few or many counts, or as a class when the clone is expanded.

D gene: TRBD1
CDR3 length: 15
V gene: TRBV15
J gene: TRBJ1-4
clone size: .
CDR3 DNA: TGTGCCACCAGCAGAGACGGACAGGGGAATGAAAAACTGTTTTTT
CDR3 protein: CATSRDGQGNEKLFF

D gene: TRBD1
CDR3 length: 13
V gene: TRBV7-9
J gene: TRBJ1-2
clone size: once
CDR3 DNA: TGTGCCAGCACCCTAGACAGGGGGCAGGGCTACACCTTC
CDR3 protein: CASTLDRGQGYTF

D gene: TRBD1
CDR3 length: 17
V gene: TRBV2
J gene: TRBJ1-2
clone size: .
CDR3 DNA: TGTGCCAGCAGTGCAACTGGGACAGACTCACTTAACTATGGCTACACCTTC
CDR3 protein: CASSATGTDSLNYGYTF

D gene: .
CDR3 length: 13
V gene: TRBV9
J gene: TRBJ1-2
clone size: .
CDR3 DNA: TGTGCCAGCAGCCCTCAGGGGCTGGGAAGCTACACCTTC
CDR3 protein: CASSPQGLGSYTF

D gene: TRBD1
CDR3 length: 15
V gene: TRBV7-9
J gene: TRBJ1-4
clone size: .
CDR3 DNA: TGTGCCAGCAGCCTCTGGACAGGAAGCGAGGAAAAACTGTTTTTT
CDR3 protein: CASSLWTGSEEKLFF

D gene: TRBD1
CDR3 length: 16
V gene: TRBV2
J gene: TRBJ1-1
clone size: .
CDR3 DNA: TGTGCCAGCAGCGTGACACGTGACAGGGGGACGACTGAAGCTTTCTTT
CDR3 protein: CASSVTRDRGTTEAFF

D gene: .
CDR3 length: 14
V gene: TRBV19
J gene: TRBJ1-1
clone size: .
CDR3 DNA: TGTGCCAGTAGTCCCTGGGGGGACGGGACTGAAGCTTTCTTT
CDR3 protein: CASSPWGDGTEAFF

D gene: TRBD1
CDR3 length: 15
V gene: TRBV5-1
J gene: TRBJ1-4
clone size: few
CDR3 DNA: TGCGCCAGCACCACAGGGGGAGCAACTAATGAAAAACTGTTTTTT
CDR3 protein: CASTTGGATNEKLFF

D gene: TRBD1
CDR3 length: 13
V gene: TRBV12-3/TRBV12-4
J gene: TRBJ2-3
clone size: .
CDR3 DNA: TGTGCCAGCAGTCGAGAGGACAGGGCTACGTTGTATTTT
CDR3 protein: CASSREDRATLYF

D gene: TRBD1
CDR3 length: 13
V gene: TRBV6-5
J gene: TRBJ1-5
clone size: .
CDR3 DNA: TGTGCCAGCAGGCGGACAGGACATCAGCCCCAGCATTTT
CDR3 protein: CASRRTGHQPQHF

D gene: .
CDR3 length: 16
V gene: TRBV19
J gene: TRBJ2-3
clone size: once
CDR3 DNA: TGTGCCAGTAGTCCTACCCCGGGAGTGGGGCCAGATACGCAGTATTTT
CDR3 protein: CASSPTPGVGPDTQYF

D gene: TRBD1
CDR3 length: 16
V gene: TRBV11-2
J gene: TRBJ2-3
clone size: .
CDR3 DNA: TGTGCCAGCAGCTTATCCGGGACAGGGATCACAGATACGCAGTATTTT
CDR3 protein: CASSLSGTGITDTQYF

D gene: .
CDR3 length: 15
V gene: TRBV9
J gene: TRBJ1-2
clone size: .
CDR3 DNA: TGTGCCAGCAGCCCCCGAGGGTTGGAGAACTATGGCTACACCTTC
CDR3 protein: CASSPRGLENYGYTF

D gene: .
CDR3 length: 15
V gene: TRBV5-5
J gene: TRBJ2-7
clone size: .
CDR3 DNA: TGTGCCAGCAGCTTGGCCACATTACTAACCTACGAGCAGTACTTC
CDR3 protein: CASSLATLLTYEQYF

D gene: .
CDR3 length: 14
V gene: TRBV5-4
J gene: TRBJ2-1
clone size: once
CDR3 DNA: TGTGCCAGCAGCCCATCTTACAGCTACAATGAGCAGTTCTTC
CDR3 protein: CASSPSYSYNEQFF

D gene: .
CDR3 length: 12
V gene: TRBV2
J gene: TRBJ1-2
clone size: .
CDR3 DNA: TGTGCCAGCAGTGAAGGAAACTTTGGCTACACCTTC
CDR3 protein: CASSEGNFGYTF

D gene: TRBD2
CDR3 length: 15
V gene: TRBV7-2
J gene: TRBJ2-1
clone size: .
CDR3 DNA: TGTGCCAGCAGCCCAGTCGGGGGGGGCCCCAATGAGCAGTTCTTC
CDR3 protein: CASSPVGGGPNEQFF

D gene: TRBD1
CDR3 length: 14
V gene: TRBV18
J gene: TRBJ1-2
clone size: .
CDR3 DNA: TGTGCCAGCTCATTGACAGGGGCTAACTATGGCTACACCTTC
CDR3 protein: CASSLTGANYGYTF

D gene: .
CDR3 length: 14
V gene: TRBV6-5
J gene: TRBJ2-7
clone size: few
CDR3 DNA: TGTGCCAGCAGTTACAGTGCAGTCACCTACGAGCAGTACTTC
CDR3 protein: CASSYSAVTYEQYF

D gene: .
CDR3 length: 15
V gene: TRBV5-5
J gene: TRBJ1-1
clone size: .
CDR3 DNA: TGTGCCAGCAGACCCTTGCCGGGCAGGGAAACTGAAGCTTTCTTT
CDR3 protein: CASRPLPGRETEAFF

D gene: .
CDR3 length: 14
V gene: TRBV4-2
J gene: TRBJ1-2
clone size: .
CDR3 DNA: TGTGCCAGCAGCCAAGATCGAGATAACTATGGCTACACCTTC
CDR3 protein: CASSQDRDNYGYTF

D gene: .
CDR3 length: 14
V gene: TRBV10-3
J gene: TRBJ1-3
clone size: .
CDR3 DNA: TGTGCCATCAGTGAAGAACTCCATGGAAACACCATATATTTT
CDR3 protein: CAISEELHGNTIYF

D gene: .
CDR3 length: 13
V gene: TRBV2
J gene: TRBJ2-5
clone size: .
CDR3 DNA: TGTGCCAGCGGGCAGGGGAGACAAGAGACCCAGTACTTC
CDR3 protein: CASGQGRQETQYF

D gene: TRBD2
CDR3 length: 15
V gene: TRBV3-1/TRBV3-2
J gene: TRBJ2-7
clone size: .
CDR3 DNA: TGTGCCAGCAGCCAAGTCGGAGCGGGGGGGCTAGAGCAGTACTTC
CDR3 protein: CASSQVGAGGLEQYF

D gene: .
CDR3 length: 13
V gene: TRBV15
J gene: TRBJ1-2
clone size: .
CDR3 DNA: TGTGCCACCAGCAGAGATCAGGCGGGGGGCTACACCTTC
CDR3 protein: CATSRDQAGGYTF

D gene: .
CDR3 length: 17
V gene: TRBV5-1
J gene: TRBJ2-1
clone size: .
CDR3 DNA: TGCGCCAGCAGCTTGGGACTAGGCAGGGGAGGGTACAATGAGCAGTTCTTC
CDR3 protein: CASSLGLGRGGYNEQFF

D gene: TRBD2
CDR3 length: 15
V gene: TRBV9
J gene: TRBJ2-1
clone size: .
CDR3 DNA: TGTGCCAGCAGCGTAGAGGCTAGCGGGCACAATGAGCAGTTCTTC
CDR3 protein: CASSVEASGHNEQFF